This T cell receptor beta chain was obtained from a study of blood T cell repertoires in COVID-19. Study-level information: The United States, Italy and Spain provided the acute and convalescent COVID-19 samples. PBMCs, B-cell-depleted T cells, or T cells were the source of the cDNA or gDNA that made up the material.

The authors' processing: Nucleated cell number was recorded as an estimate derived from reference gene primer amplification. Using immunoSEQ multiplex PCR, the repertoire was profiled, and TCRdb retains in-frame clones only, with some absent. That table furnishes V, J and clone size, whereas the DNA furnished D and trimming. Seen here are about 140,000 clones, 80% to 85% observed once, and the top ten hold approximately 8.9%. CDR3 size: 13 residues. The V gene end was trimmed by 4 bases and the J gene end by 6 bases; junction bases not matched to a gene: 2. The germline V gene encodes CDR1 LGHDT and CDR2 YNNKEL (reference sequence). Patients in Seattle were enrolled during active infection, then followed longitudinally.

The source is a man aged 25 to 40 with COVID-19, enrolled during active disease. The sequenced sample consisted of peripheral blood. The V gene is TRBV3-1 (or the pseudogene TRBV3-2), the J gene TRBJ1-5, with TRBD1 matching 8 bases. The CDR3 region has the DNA TGTGCCAGCAGCCTGGACAGGGTTCAGCCCCAGCATTTT. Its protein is CASSLDRVQPQHF.